One sample yielded the 29 T cell receptor beta chains listed below, sequenced in a study of blood T cell repertoires in COVID-19. Clones were read by immunoSEQ multiplex PCR, and TCRdb kept only the in-frame ones, dropping some. The table lists 99,000 or so clones, 91% of them singletons, with approximately 5.5% in the top ten. The sequencing input was peripheral blood. The receptors come from a human donor in a cohort sampled during active COVID-19.

The V and J genes are TRBV9 and TRBJ2-7; 15 positions agree with TRBD2. Germline V lookup: CDR1 SGDLS, CDR2 YYNGEE. The CDR3 spans 17 residues. J lost 4 bases, V lost 4 bases, and 9 bases had no gene match. The CDR3 coding sequence is TGTGCCAGCAGCCGGACTAGCGGGGGGGCTTCTAGGTACGAGCAGTACTTC. Its protein product is CASSRTSGGASRYEQYF. Full variable domain (missing parts from reference TRBV9 and TRBJ2-7): DSGVTQTPKHLITATGQRVTLRCSPRSGDLSVYWYQQSLDQGLQFLIQYYNGEERAKGNILERFSAQQFPDLHSELNLSSLELGDSALYFCASSRTSGGASRYEQYFGPGTRLTVT.

The chain carries TRBV10-2 and TRBJ2-1; TRBD2 agrees at 7 bases. Germline trimming cut 3 bases from V and 3 bases from J; bases unmatched to any gene: 11. Germline assignment: CDR1 WSHSY and CDR2 SAAADI. The CDR3 length is 17 residues. In nucleotides, the CDR3 is TGCGCCAGCAGTGAAGTCTCTGGTAGCGGGTTCTACAATGAGCAGTTCTTC. It specifies CASSEVSGSGFYNEQFF.

The CDR3 loop reads CASSLERYYGYTF. The CDR3 DNA sequence: TGTGCCAGCAGCTTAGAGAGATACTATGGCTACACCTTC. The rearrangement links TRBV7-2 to TRBJ1-2; D gene uncertain. Germline CDR1 and CDR2: SGHTA and FQGNSA. The CDR3 sequence is 13 residues long. V shed 1 base and J shed 3 bases, with 6 bases lying between them. Together with reference TRBV7-2 and TRBJ1-2, the CDR3 gives the full variable domain: GAGVSQSPSNKVTEKGKDVELRCDPISGHTALYWYRQSLGQGLEFLIYFQGNSAPDKSGLPSDRFSAERTGGSVSTLTIQRTQQEDSAVYLCASSLERYYGYTFGSGTRLTVV.

In nucleotides, the CDR3 is TGTGCCAGCAGCCCACAGGGGGTCGGAAACACCATATATTTT. Amino acids: CASSPQGVGNTIYF. V is TRBV3-1 (or the pseudogene TRBV3-2) and J is TRBJ1-3; 8 nucleotides align to TRBD1. V lost 4 bases to trimming and J lost 4 bases; unmatched junction nucleotides: 3. This CDR3 contains 14 residues. Germline-derived CDR1 and CDR2 are LGHDT and YNNKEL (reference sequence).

The chain joins TRBV18 to TRBJ2-5; 7 bases match TRBD2. From germline, CDR1 is KGHSH and CDR2 LQKENI. The CDR3 covers 16 residues. Trimming at V came to 0 bases and at J to 0 bases, leaving 4 bases not matched to a gene. The CDR3 bases are TGTGCCAGCTCACCACCTGGGCTAGCGGACCAAGAGACCCAGTACTTC. This sequence encodes CASSPPGLADQETQYF.

The chain joins TRBV28 to TRBJ2-1, with D unresolved. Deletions cut 1 base from V and 0 bases from J, with 7 bases between. CDR1 is MDHEN and CDR2 is SYDVKM in the germline V gene. The CDR3 sequence is 15 residues long. The DNA for the CDR3 is TGTGCCAGCAGTTTATCAGGTTACTCCTACAATGAGCAGTTCTTC. Protein product: CASSLSGYSYNEQFF.

V is TRBV30 and J is TRBJ1-1, with TRBD1 as a possible D gene (5 bases). Germline CDR1 reads GTSNPN; CDR2 reads SVGIG (reference sequence). Deletions cut 4 bases from V and 0 bases from J, with 15 bases between. This CDR3 has 15 amino acids. The CDR3 coding sequence is TGTGCCTGGAAGATAGAAGGGGCCGTGAACACTGAAGCTTTCTTT. Amino acids: CAWKIEGAVNTEAFF.

The rearrangement links TRBV5-6 to TRBJ1-5; TRBD1 matches at 11 bases. Germline trimming cut 0 bases from V and 4 bases from J; bases unmatched to any gene: 9. There are 18 residues in the CDR3. Germline lookup yields CDR1 SGHDT and CDR2 YYEEEE. The DNA for the CDR3 is TGTGCCAGCAGCTTGGGGACAGGGGGCGCCAGGATGAATCAGCCCCAGCATTTT. Amino acids: CASSLGTGGARMNQPQHF.

In this sample, this clone turned up a few times. This chain links TRBV7-9 with TRBJ2-3, with a possible D match to TRBD1 (7 bases). The CDR3 runs 18 residues. CDR1 is SEHNR, CDR2 FQNEAQ, per germline (reference sequence). Between the trimmed V and J ends, which lost 4 bases and 0 bases, there was a span of 20 bases. Written as DNA, the CDR3 is TGTGCCAGCAGCTCCTCCTCAGGGGGGTCGGGAAGCACAGATACGCAGTATTTT. Translation gives CASSSSSGGSGSTDTQYF.

The chain couples TRBV10-3 to TRBJ2-3, with 10 bases that match TRBD2. The ends lost 5 bases at V and 2 bases at J; junction bases unmatched: 10. The length of the CDR3 is 17 residues. The germline V gene has CDR1 ENHRY and CDR2 SYGVKD. The CDR3 coding sequence is TGTGCCATCAGTAAATCCATAGCGGGAGGTGACACAGATACGCAGTATTTT. Translated, it gives CAISKSIAGGDTDTQYF.

The chain is built from TRBV15 and TRBJ2-4; 7 bases match TRBD2. Unmatched junction bases numbered 8, after V lost 8 bases and J lost 7 bases. The CDR3 sequence is 13 residues long. Germline lookup yields CDR1 LNHNV and CDR2 YYDKDF (reference sequence). This CDR3 reads CATGVAGGNIQYF. The DNA for the CDR3 is TGTGCCACCGGGGTGGCCGGGGGGAACATTCAGTACTTC.

The chain carries TRBV4-1 and TRBJ2-5; TRBD1 aligns across 9 bases. Germline values: CDR1 MGHRA, CDR2 YSYEKL. The V segment lost 1 base and the J segment 5 bases; nucleotides outside the gene matches: 14. There are 18 residues in the CDR3. The CDR3 sequence is CASSQGGAGQGSLETQYF. The CDR3 region has the DNA TGCGCCAGCAGCCAAGGGGGGGCTGGACAGGGGTCCTTGGAGACCCAGTACTTC.

The chain couples TRBV5-1 to TRBJ2-3, with 8 positions matching TRBD1. The CDR3 is 15 residues long. Per the germline V gene, CDR1 is SGHRS and CDR2 is YFSETQ. The V segment lost 4 bases and the J segment 0 bases; nucleotides outside the gene matches: 4. The CDR3 loop reads CASSPQGASTDTQYF. Here the CDR3 DNA reads TGCGCCAGCAGCCCCCAGGGGGCCAGCACAGATACGCAGTATTTT.

The J gene is TRBJ2-1, the V gene TRBV5-6; 10 bases align to TRBD1. Unmatched junction bases numbered 8, after V lost 4 bases and J lost 4 bases. The CDR3 extends over 16 amino acids. CDR1 SGHDT and CDR2 YYEEEE come from the germline V gene. The CDR3 spells CASSEMTGGSYNEQFF. The CDR3 DNA sequence: TGTGCCAGCAGCGAGATGACAGGGGGCAGTTACAATGAGCAGTTCTTC.

The J gene is TRBJ2-1, the V gene TRBV7-9, with 12 bases identical to TRBD2. The junction had 5 bases not matched to a gene; V was cut back by 5 bases and J by 0 bases. Germline CDR1 SEHNR, CDR2 FQNEAQ (reference sequence). The CDR3 consists of 17 residues. CDR3 DNA sequence: TGTGCCAGCAGCCCCTTGACTAGCGGGAGCTCCTACAATGAGCAGTTCTTC. It yields the protein CASSPLTSGSSYNEQFF.

This clone was recorded a few times. The rearrangement uses TRBV7-2 and TRBJ2-7; 9 nucleotides match TRBD1. Looked up from germline, CDR1 is SGHTA and CDR2 is FQGNSA. This CDR3 is built from 17 residues. V shed 1 base, J shed 1 base, and the junction held 8 bases outside the gene matches. CDR3 amino acids: CASSLGTGGFSSYEQYF. CDR3 nucleotide sequence: TGTGCCAGCAGCTTAGGAACAGGGGGCTTTAGTTCCTACGAGCAGTACTTC.

The V gene is TRBV4-3, the J gene TRBJ1-1; weak D call: TRBD1 (5 bases). In germline, CDR1 is LGHNA, CDR2 YSLEER. The V end lost 0 bases, the J end lost 5 bases, and 13 bases lay between the germline ends. The CDR3 sequence is 15 residues long. This chain's CDR3 is CASSQDTGGGTEAFF. CDR3 nucleotide sequence: TGCGCCAGCAGCCAAGATACCGGGGGGGGGACTGAAGCTTTCTTT.

The rearrangement joins TRBV5-6 to TRBJ2-7; 7 bases fit TRBD1. Unmatched junction bases numbered 10, after V lost 4 bases and J lost 9 bases. Germline lookup yields CDR1 SGHDT and CDR2 YYEEEE. The CDR3 loop spans 13 amino acids. The CDR3 DNA sequence: TGTGCCAGCAGCCTCCCCAGGGGGAAAACGCAGTACTTC. Residues: CASSLPRGKTQYF.

The table lists this clone with a count of one. The rearrangement uses TRBV29-1 and TRBJ1-1, with 8 bases lining up with TRBD1. CDR1 SQVTM and CDR2 ANQGSEA come from the germline V gene. This CDR3 is 14 amino acids long. J gave up 3 bases and V 4 bases, and 7 bases lay outside the gene matches. The CDR3 coding sequence is TGCAGCGTTGCCTTTGACAGGGGCCACACTGAAGCTTTCTTT. It yields the protein CSVAFDRGHTEAFF. Full variable domain (remainder filled in from reference TRBV29-1 and TRBJ1-1): SAVISQKPSRDICQRGTSLTIQCQVDSQVTMMFWYRQQPGQSLTLIATANQGSEATYESGFVIDKFPISRPNLTFSTLTVSNMSPEDSSIYLCSVAFDRGHTEAFFGQGTRLTVV.

The J gene is TRBJ1-2, the V gene TRBV7-6; D unresolved. This CDR3 spans 15 amino acids. CDR1 is SGHVS, CDR2 FNYEAQ, per germline. The V end lost 1 base, the J end lost 0 bases, and 9 bases lay between the germline ends. The CDR3 region is CASSLEARANYGYTF. CDR3 bases: TGTGCCAGCAGCTTAGAGGCGAGGGCTAACTATGGCTACACCTTC. Together with reference TRBV7-6 and TRBJ1-2, the CDR3 gives the full variable domain: GAGVSQSPRYKVTKRGQDVALRCDPISGHVSLYWYRQALGQGPEFLTYFNYEAQQDKSGLPNDRFSAERPEGSISTLTIQRTEQRDSAMYRCASSLEARANYGYTFGSGTRLTVV.

The sample holds a few counts of this clone. This rearrangement joins TRBV5-1 to TRBJ2-7; D perhaps matches TRBD2 (5 bases). Germline assignment: CDR1 SGHRS and CDR2 YFSETQ. The CDR3 loop spans 15 amino acids. Trimming stripped 0 bases from V and 4 bases from J, with 14 bases between. The CDR3 sequence is CASSLGAGVGYEQYF. The CDR3, as DNA: TGCGCCAGCAGCTTGGGTGCCGGGGTAGGGTACGAGCAGTACTTC.

Only one count was recorded for this clone. The CDR3 nucleotides read TGCGCCAGCAGCCTGTCGGGGGGGAACACTGAAGCTTTCTTT. Its protein is CASSLSGGNTEAFF. The chain employs TRBV5-1 and TRBJ1-1; D is possibly TRBD1 (5 bases). V lost 4 bases, J lost 1 base, and 11 bases lay in between. This CDR3 has 14 amino acids. Germline CDR1 and CDR2: SGHRS and YFSETQ.

The chain recombines TRBV4-1 with TRBJ2-3; 7 positions match TRBD1. The CDR3 contains 14 residues. With 3 bases clipped from V and 6 bases from J, the junction kept 6 bases outside the gene matches. Germline loops: CDR1 MGHRA, CDR2 YSYEKL. The CDR3 loop reads CASSHTDRADTQYF. The CDR3 DNA follows: TGCGCCAGCAGCCATACTGACAGGGCGGATACGCAGTATTTT.

The J gene is TRBJ2-1, the V gene TRBV19; 8 bases line up with TRBD2. Germline loops: CDR1 LNHDA, CDR2 SQIVND (reference sequence). V shed 6 bases, J shed 1 base, and the junction held 5 bases outside the gene matches. CDR3 length: 15 amino acids. The DNA of the CDR3 is TGTGCCAGTAGCCCACTAGCGGTTTCCTACAATGAGCAGTTCTTC. Amino acid sequence: CASSPLAVSYNEQFF.

The chain has TRBV7-3 and TRBJ2-1; no clear D gene. In germline, CDR1 is SGHTA, CDR2 FQGTGA. With 1 base removed from V and 9 bases from J, the gap between germline ends came to 13 bases. The CDR3 totals 14 residues. The CDR3 is CASSLSPNGGEQFF. As DNA, the CDR3 is TGTGCCAGCAGCTTAAGCCCCAACGGCGGTGAGCAGTTCTTC.

The chain links TRBV7-9 to TRBJ2-5; possibly TRBD1 for D (6 bases). From germline, CDR1 is SEHNR and CDR2 FQNEAQ (reference sequence). Trimming took 5 bases from V and 2 from J, leaving 9 bases between them. The CDR3 sequence is 13 residues long. DNA for the CDR3: TGTGCCAGCAGCCCACAGGGACAAGAGACCCAGTACTTC. It yields the protein CASSPQGQETQYF.

The gene calls are TRBV30 and TRBJ2-3; weak D call: TRBD1 (6 bases). The CDR3 is 14 amino acids. In germline, CDR1 is GTSNPN, CDR2 SVGIG (reference sequence). The V and J ends lost 3 bases and 3 bases respectively, with 13 bases between them. CDR3 region: CAWRKSGATDTQYF. The CDR3 DNA follows: TGTGCCTGGAGAAAGTCAGGGGCTACAGATACGCAGTATTTT.

The chain uses TRBV4-3 and TRBJ1-3; 8 bases agree with TRBD1. Trimming took 0 bases from V and 0 from J; bases not matched to a gene: 4. The germline V gene has CDR1 LGHNA and CDR2 YSLEER. This CDR3 has 17 amino acids. The CDR3 spells CASSQERTGNSGNTIYF. CDR3 in DNA: TGCGCCAGCAGCCAAGAGAGGACAGGGAACTCTGGAAACACCATATATTTT.

The rearrangement links TRBV11-2 to TRBJ2-3; tentative D call: TRBD1 (6 bases). This CDR3 comprises 13 residues. From germline, CDR1 is SGHAT and CDR2 FQNNGV. The V end lost 1 base, the J end lost 5 bases, and 7 bases lay between the germline ends. The CDR3 region is CASSLAGQDTQYF. The CDR3 DNA reads TGTGCCAGCAGCTTAGCGGGACAAGATACGCAGTATTTT.